The T cell receptor (beta chain) under discussion was sequenced for a study of technical replicates of blood from several donors. Generated by immunoSEQ multiplex PCR, the TCRdb table keeps only in-frame clones and is missing some. The sample comprises about 60,000 clones, approximately 90% of which are singletons, and more than 4% rests with the top ten. Sequencing used PBMCs. This TCR was sampled from a human donor in good health. Some clones in this sample may be carry-over from other donors' samples.

The chain's CDR3 is CASSFFLTGGGETQYF. The CDR3 DNA reads TGTGCCAGCAGCTTTTTCCTCACGGGGGGTGGCGAGACCCAGTACTTC. The J gene is TRBJ2-5, the V gene TRBV5-6, with TRBD2 matching 7 bases. V gave up 2 bases and J gave up 5 bases; unmatched junction bases: 12. This CDR3 comprises 16 residues. From germline, CDR1 is SGHDT and CDR2 YYEEEE.